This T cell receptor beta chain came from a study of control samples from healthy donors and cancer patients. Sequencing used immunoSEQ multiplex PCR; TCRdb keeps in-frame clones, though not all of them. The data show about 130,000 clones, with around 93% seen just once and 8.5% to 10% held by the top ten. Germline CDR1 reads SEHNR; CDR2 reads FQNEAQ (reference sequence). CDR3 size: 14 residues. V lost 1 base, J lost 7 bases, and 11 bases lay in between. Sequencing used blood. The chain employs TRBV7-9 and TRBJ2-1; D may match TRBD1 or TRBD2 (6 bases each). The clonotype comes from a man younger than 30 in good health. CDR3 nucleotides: TGTGCCAGCAGCTTAGACGGGGGCCGGAATGAGCAGTTCTTC. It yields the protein CASSLDGGRNEQFF.